The next 18 T cell receptor beta chains were all read from a single sample in a study of CDR3 diversity in severe acne. TCRdb used MiXCR to reprocess the PCR reads, holding one entry per CDR3 protein. The sample yields roughly 93,000 distinct CDR3 sequences, approximately 54% seen once. Sequences were obtained from blood. All receptors derive from a male donor with severe acne vulgaris.

This clonotype was counted at least ten times. The chain carries TRBV24-1 and TRBJ2-1; TRBD1 matches at 7 bases. The CDR3 has 15 amino acids. V lost 4 bases, J lost 7 bases, and 9 bases stayed unmatched. CDR1 is KGHDR and CDR2 is SFDVKD in the germline V gene. CDR3 in amino acids: CATSDRSTGRNEQFF. The CDR3 coding sequence is TGTGCCACCAGTGACCGCTCGACAGGGCGGAATGAGCAGTTCTTC.

The table lists this clonotype with a few counts. The gene calls are TRBV25-1 and TRBJ2-5, with 7 bases identical to TRBD2. V lost 2 bases and J lost 5; bases outside the gene matches: 5. This CDR3 spans 14 amino acids. Germline CDR1 is MGHDK and CDR2 is SYGVNS. CDR3 nucleotides: TGTGCCAGCAGTGAACCCGGGGGGAGGGAGACCCAGTACTTC. It codes for CASSEPGGRETQYF.

This clonotype has ten or more counts. This chain links TRBV2 with TRBJ1-2; 12 positions agree with TRBD1. The germline gives CDR1 SNHLY, CDR2 FYNNEI. V was clipped by 4 bases and J by 3 bases; unmatched bases: 6. The CDR3 length is 16 residues. The CDR3 DNA sequence: TGTGCCAGCAGTGGTTGGGACAGGGGGCGCGACTATGGCTACACCTTC. It is translated as CASSGWDRGRDYGYTF.

About this clonotype itself: A read error may be the cause here, since a much bigger clone is one base away. CDR3 sequence reads: CASRSTGEQFF. DNA of the CDR3: TGTGCCAGCAGGTCGACGGGTGAGCAGTTCTTC. The chain is built from TRBV7-9 and TRBJ2-1, with unresolved D. Germline CDR1 and CDR2: SEHNR and FQNEAQ (reference sequence). The CDR3 spans 11 residues. The ends were cut back, 6 bases at V and 9 bases at J, with 9 bases in the middle. The full variable domain, rest sourced from reference TRBV7-9 and TRBJ2-1, is DTGVSQNPRHKITKRGQNVTFRCDPISEHNRLYWYRQTLGQGPEFLTYFQNEAQLEKSRLLSDRFSAERPKGSFSTLEIQRTEQGDSAMYLCASRSTGEQFFGPGTRLTVL.

This rearrangement joins TRBV7-9 to TRBJ1-6; TRBD1 agrees at 7 bases. CDR3 length: 14 amino acids. Germline trimming cut 11 bases from V and 5 bases from J; bases unmatched to any gene: 9. The germline CDR1 and CDR2 sequences are SEHNR and FQNEAQ (reference sequence). CDR3 nucleotide sequence: TGTGCCGGGGGTGGGACAGACAATAATTCACCCCTCCACTTT. This codes for CAGGGTDNNSPLHF. The full variable domain, in which reference TRBV7-9 and TRBJ1-6 provide the parts outside the CDR3, is DTGVSQNPRHKITKRGQNVTFRCDPISEHNRLYWYRQTLGQGPEFLTYFQNEAQLEKSRLLSDRFSAERPKGSFSTLEIQRTEQGDSAMYLCAGGGTDNNSPLHFGNGTRLTVT.

Of note for this clonotype: This may be a read error: a much more frequent sequence differs by one nucleotide. Since the CDR3 does not end with the conserved phenylalanine or tryptophan, this likely comes from a read error. The gene calls are TRBV5-6 and TRBJ1-2; a weak D match, TRBD1 (5 bases). Germline V CDR1 and CDR2: SGHDT, YYEEEE. This CDR3 has 12 amino acids. V dropped 0 bases and J dropped 8 bases, with 8 bases sitting between them. The CDR3 DNA reads TGTGCCAGCAGCTTGGGGGGCCGCGGCTACACCCTC. This translates into CASSLGGRGYTL.

The table lists this clonotype with a count of one. V gene TRBV20-1 combines with J gene TRBJ1-5; tentatively, D is TRBD1 (5 bases). Trimming shortened V by 0 bases and J by 6 bases, and 6 bases separated the two germline ends. The CDR3 length is 12 residues. Germline V gene lookup returns CDR1 DFQATT and CDR2 SNEGSKA (reference sequence). The CDR3 coding sequence is TGCAGTGCTAGAGATCAGGGTCAGCCCCAGCATTTT. Its translation: CSARDQGQPQHF.

V usage is TRBV25-1 and J usage is TRBJ1-1, with D unclear. The CDR3 covers 14 residues. The V end was cut by 4 bases, the J end by 0 bases, with 9 bases between. Looked up from germline, CDR1 is MGHDK and CDR2 is SYGVNS. The CDR3 loop reads CASSGPGVNTEAFF. The CDR3 DNA sequence: TGTGCCAGCAGTGGACCGGGAGTGAACACTGAAGCTTTCTTT.

Ten or more counts support this clonotype. V is TRBV7-2 and J is TRBJ2-5; D gene unclear. V was cut by 2 bases and J by 2 bases, with 6 bases left in between. The CDR3 length is 13 residues. CDR1 is SGHTA and CDR2 is FQGNSA in the germline V gene. CDR3 DNA: TGTGCCAGCAGCTTATCGATACAAGAGACCCAGTACTTC. This codes for CASSLSIQETQYF.

In this sample, this clonotype is medium-sized. This sequence joins TRBV20-1 and TRBJ1-5, with 7 bases fitting TRBD1. Germline V CDR1 and CDR2: DFQATT, SNEGSKA (reference sequence). CDR3 length: 16 residues. Germline trimming cut 0 bases from V and 3 bases from J; bases unmatched to any gene: 8. Written as DNA, the CDR3 is TGCAGTGCTAGAGATCGCGGAGGGGGCATCAATCAGCCCCAGCATTTT. It is translated as CSARDRGGGINQPQHF.

Points on this clonotype: The conserved phenylalanine or tryptophan normally closing the CDR3 is absent here, so this likely arose from a read error. J is TRBJ2-2 and V is TRBV2; D unresolved. Germline CDR1 reads SNHLY; CDR2 reads FYNNEI. Trimming took 7 bases from V and 2 from J, leaving 14 bases between them. This CDR3 is built from 15 residues. The CDR3 DNA reads TGTGCCAGCAATGATACCTATTCAAACACCGGGGAGCTGTTTCTT. Its translation: CASNDTYSNTGELFL.

This clonotype was seen a few times. This chain connects TRBV20-1 to TRBJ2-7; 7 positions match TRBD2. Per germline, CDR1 DFQATT and CDR2 SNEGSKA (reference sequence). There are 14 residues in the CDR3. J was trimmed by 0 bases and V by 3 bases; bases with no gene match: 5. CDR3 in DNA: TGCAGTGCTAGCGGGAGGTTTAGCTCCTACGAGCAGTACTTC. It is translated as CSASGRFSSYEQYF.

A word on this clonotype: Germline and junction disagree at one end, which may indicate a read error. The chain employs TRBV10-1 and TRBJ1-6, with unresolved D. CDR3 size: 13 residues. Germline V CDR1 and CDR2: WNHNN, SYGVQD (reference sequence). CDR3 sequence: CASSGSKRESLHF. Here the CDR3 DNA reads TGCGCCAGCAGCGGGTCGAAGAGGGAATCCCTTCACTTT.

Note on this clonotype: This may be a read error, as it is one base from a much larger clone. The rearrangement joins TRBV20-1 to TRBJ2-7; the D call may be TRBD1 or TRBD2 (5 bases each). The CDR3 runs 14 residues. Germline V CDR1 and CDR2: DFQATT, SNEGSKA (reference sequence). The CDR3 region is CSARGDGVSCEQYF. The CDR3 region has the DNA TGCAGTGCTAGAGGGGACGGGGTCTCCTGCGAGCAGTACTTC.

This clonotype was counted many times. This chain joins TRBV7-3 and TRBJ1-1; tentative D call: TRBD1 (5 bases). The germline CDR1 and CDR2 sequences are SGHTA and FQGTGA. The CDR3 loop spans 15 amino acids. Trimming removed 4 bases from V and 0 bases from J, with 12 bases in between. CDR3: CASSYRPGLNTEAFF. The CDR3 DNA reads as TGTGCCAGCAGCTACCGACCGGGGCTGAACACTGAAGCTTTCTTT. The variable domain in full, completed from reference TRBV7-3 and TRBJ1-1, reads GAGVSQTPSNKVTEKGKYVELRCDPISGHTALYWYRQSLGQGPEFLIYFQGTGAADDSGLPNDRFFAVRPEGSVSTLKIQRTERGDSAVYLCASSYRPGLNTEAFFGQGTRLTVV.

This clonotype was detected ten times or more. CDR3 region: CASSGGGAPYEQYF. CDR3 nucleotides: TGTGCCAGCAGTGGTGGGGGAGCTCCTTACGAGCAGTACTTC. J is TRBJ2-7 and V is TRBV28; D may match TRBD1 or TRBD2 (5 bases each). The CDR3 runs to 14 residues. V gave up 5 bases and J gave up 4 bases, with 15 bases separating them. Germline loops: CDR1 MDHEN, CDR2 SYDVKM.

The chain uses TRBV4-1 and TRBJ1-1; possible D gene TRBD1, 5 bases. V was cut by 5 bases and J by 5 bases, with 18 bases left in between. In germline, CDR1 is MGHRA, CDR2 YSYEKL. This CDR3 is 15 amino acids long. For the CDR3, the DNA is TGCGCCAGCAGCGTATCGACAGTTACTAGGACTGAAGCTTTCTTT. This encodes CASSVSTVTRTEAFF.

This rearrangement joins TRBV27 to TRBJ2-7, with 9 bases aligning to TRBD1. Germline V CDR1 and CDR2: MNHEY, SMNVEV (reference sequence). The CDR3 loop spans 15 amino acids. V trimming: 2 bases; J trimming: 4 bases; junction bases outside the gene matches: 6. CDR3 nucleotides: TGTGCCAGCAGTTTACTCAGGACAGGGGTGTACGAGCAGTACTTC. Translated: CASSLLRTGVYEQYF.